The 6 T cell receptor beta chains listed next were all sequenced from one sample in a study of blood T cell repertoires in COVID-19 (dated by TCRdb to the early 2020s). Libraries were constructed by the immunoSEQ multiplex PCR assay. Not all clones reach the TCRdb copy of this immuneACCESS table, which keeps in-frame sequences only. Checked studies attribute under half of the gap to unresolved V genes and leave the rest unexplained. For this sample the table gives a few hundred thousand clones, of which 82% were detected only once. 3% to 4.5% of the sample belongs to the ten largest clones. Sample: peripheral blood. These receptors all stem from a woman aged 80 or over with acute or convalescent COVID-19.

The gene calls are TRBV9 and TRBJ1-2, with D possibly being TRBD1 (5 bases). The CDR3 has 15 amino acids. Germline-derived CDR1 and CDR2 are SGDLS and YYNGEE. Trimming removed 7 bases at V and 6 bases at J, with 22 bases between. In DNA, the CDR3 is TGTGCCAGCGCGGCCAGGGAAGAGGTCCCCAATGGCTACACCTTC. Its translation: CASAAREEVPNGYTF.

Written as DNA, the CDR3 is TGTGCCAGCACCCAGGAGGGGGGGACCGCGTCCCTGTCACCCCTCCACTTT. Amino acids: CASTQEGGTASLSPLHF. This chain joins TRBV4-2 and TRBJ1-6, with D possibly TRBD1 on 6 matching bases. Germline CDR1 reads LGHNA; CDR2 reads YNFKEQ. This CDR3 has 17 amino acids. Deletions cut 7 bases from V and 10 bases from J, with 26 bases between.

This rearrangement joins TRBV5-1 to TRBJ1-6; TRBD1 might be the D (5 bases). V was trimmed by 0 bases and J by 5 bases, leaving 18 bases between them. CDR3 length equals 18 residues. Germline V CDR1 and CDR2: SGHRS, YFSETQ. The CDR3, as DNA: TGCGCCAGCAGCTTGGGGGCTTCCGGGACTCTCAATAATTCACCCCTCCACTTT. Translated: CASSLGASGTLNNSPLHF.

In its sample, this clone was seen once. V gene TRBV24-1 combines with J gene TRBJ2-1, with 8 bases lining up with TRBD2. CDR3 size: 13 residues. J gave up 6 bases and V 3 bases, and 0 bases lay outside the gene matches. The germline V gene has CDR1 KGHDR and CDR2 SFDVKD. The CDR3 here is CATSDRGGNEQFF. The CDR3 nucleotides read TGTGCCACCAGTGATCGGGGGGGCAATGAGCAGTTCTTC.

This sequence joins TRBV30 and TRBJ1-3; a possible D gene is TRBD1 (5 bases). Trimming took 1 base from V and 2 from J, leaving 6 bases between them. Per germline, CDR1 GTSNPN and CDR2 SVGIG (reference sequence). There are 13 residues in the CDR3. The CDR3 DNA reads TGTGCCTGGAGTGCCAGGGCTGGAAACACCATATATTTT. Protein product: CAWSARAGNTIYF.

Only one count was recorded for this clone. The chain recombines TRBV3-1 (or the pseudogene TRBV3-2) with TRBJ2-7, with TRBD2 identical over 8 bases. Germline values: CDR1 LGHDT, CDR2 YNNKEL (reference sequence). V gave up 2 bases and J gave up 0 bases; unmatched junction bases: 9. The CDR3 loop spans 17 amino acids. The CDR3 bases are TGTGCCAGCAGCCAACAGGCTCCGGGGGGGAGCTCCTACGAGCAGTACTTC. Amino acids: CASSQQAPGGSSYEQYF.